The 9 T cell receptor beta chains reported below all come from one sample, sequenced in a study. TCRdb recomputed calls from the 5' RACE reads with MiXCR, one row per CDR3 protein. The table shows some 44,000 distinct CDR3 sequences, with approximately 30% occurring only once. Sequencing was carried out using tumor-infiltrating memory CD4+ T cells sorted from the breast tumor. The subset here: memory CD4+ T cells, CD4+CD45RO+CD25-. The source of these receptors is a female donor with breast cancer.

This clonotype was counted at least ten times. The junction and the germline gene differ at one end; a read error may be behind it. This rearrangement joins TRBV7-7 to TRBJ1-6, with D unclear. This CDR3 contains 14 residues. Per germline, CDR1 SSHAT and CDR2 FNYEAQ (reference sequence). The CDR3 DNA reads as TGTGCTAGCAGCTCCCGGTCGGGGAATTCACCCCTCCACTTT. This gives the protein CASSSRSGNSPLHF.

In regard to this clonotype: This CDR3 fails to terminate in the conserved phenylalanine or tryptophan, so it likely reflects a read error. This chain links TRBV29-1 with TRBJ2-1, with D maybe TRBD2 (6 bases). This CDR3 has 13 amino acids. Germline CDR1 reads SQVTM; CDR2 reads ANQGSEA. The V gene lost 7 bases and the J gene lost 10 bases, with 20 bases spanning the gap. The CDR3 sequence is CSAPGWGDGEQFI. The DNA for the CDR3 is TGCAGCGCCCCGGGGTGGGGGGATGGCGAGCAGTTCATC.

Judged by abundance, this clonotype is medium-sized. The rearrangement links TRBV6-5 to TRBJ2-5; the D is unclear. V was shortened by 5 bases and J by 5 bases, with 9 bases between the two germline ends. Germline V gene data show CDR1 as MNHEY and CDR2 as SVGAGI. The CDR3 sequence is 12 residues long. The CDR3 loop reads CASSPGVETQYF. CDR3 nucleotides: TGTGCCAGCAGTCCTGGGGTGGAGACCCAGTACTTC.

A note on this clonotype: The junction differs from germline at one of its ends, possibly a read error. This chain links TRBV4-3 with TRBJ2-7; 10 bases fit TRBD2. The CDR3 runs 17 residues. The germline CDR1 and CDR2 sequences are LGHNA and YSLEER. Here the CDR3 reads CANSQELAGWGVYEQYF. As DNA, the CDR3 is TGCGCCAACAGCCAGGAACTAGCGGGATGGGGGGTCTACGAGCAGTACTTC.

This clonotype was recorded a few times. This chain links TRBV20-1 with TRBJ2-5; the D is unclear. Germline CDR1 reads DFQATT; CDR2 reads SNEGSKA (reference sequence). The CDR3 has 12 amino acids. Trimming took off 6 bases at V and 2 bases at J, with 10 bases between the two ends. CDR3: CSAAYSQETQYF. The CDR3 bases are TGCAGTGCCGCGTACAGTCAAGAGACCCAGTACTTC.

This chain uses TRBV20-1 with TRBJ2-3, with a weak D call TRBD2 (6 bases). Germline assignment: CDR1 DFQATT and CDR2 SNEGSKA (reference sequence). V dropped 7 bases and J dropped 2 bases, with 16 bases sitting between them. This CDR3 has 14 amino acids. CDR3 loop: CSVLGSGATDTQYF. The CDR3 coding sequence is TGCAGTGTCCTAGGGTCGGGAGCCACAGATACGCAGTATTTT.

This clonotype was picked up a small number of times. J is TRBJ2-1 and V is TRBV7-9, with a tentative D call TRBD2 (6 bases). The CDR3 loop spans 14 amino acids. CDR1 and CDR2 from the germline V gene are SEHNR and FQNEAQ (reference sequence). Trimming took off 4 bases at V and 6 bases at J, with 13 bases between the two ends. CDR3 in amino acids: CASSSDGTSNEQFF. As DNA, the CDR3 is TGTGCCAGCAGCTCGGATGGGACTTCCAATGAGCAGTTCTTC. The full variable domain, completed using reference TRBV7-9 and TRBJ2-1, is DTGVSQNPRHKITKRGQNVTFRCDPISEHNRLYWYRQTLGQGPEFLTYFQNEAQLEKSRLLSDRFSAERPKGSFSTLEIQRTEQGDSAMYLCASSSDGTSNEQFFGPGTRLTVL.

The V gene is TRBV6-5, the J gene TRBJ1-6; 7 nucleotides match TRBD1. The CDR3 spans 15 residues. Germline V gene sequence: CDR1 MNHEY, CDR2 SVGAGI. The ends lost 4 bases at V and 6 bases at J; junction bases unmatched: 6. The CDR3: CASSSGQEANSPLHF. As DNA, the CDR3 is TGTGCCAGCAGTTCAGGACAGGAGGCTAATTCACCCCTCCACTTT.

The rearrangement uses TRBV18 and TRBJ2-1, with 7 positions matching TRBD2. There are 14 residues in the CDR3. Germline CDR1 and CDR2: KGHSH and LQKENI. V trimming: 6 bases; J trimming: 6 bases; junction bases outside the gene matches: 8. Written as DNA, the CDR3 is TGTGCCAGCTCGAGAGGACTAGGGTTCAATGAGCAGTTCTTC. It is translated as CASSRGLGFNEQFF.